The T cell receptor beta chain described here comes from a study of Ad26.COV2.S vaccination and SARS-CoV-2 variants. Study-wide findings and caveats: While placebo recipients had lower spike-specific TCR breadth, vaccine recipients had more.

Treatment meaning: around 19 received Ad26.COV2.S at low or high dose, single or two shots; 5 received placebo; per-sample allocation not given. At day 63 after the first vaccine or placebo injection, samples were drawn. In regard to this clone: Antigen unknown.

Generated by immunoSEQ multiplex PCR, the TCRdb table keeps only in-frame clones and is missing some. The sample records 250,000 to 300,000 clones, 70% to 90% being singletons. V lost 0 bases to trimming and J lost 0 bases, with 15 bases between them. There are 17 residues in the CDR3. Germline loops: CDR1 LNHNV, CDR2 YYDKDF (reference sequence). The sequenced sample was peripheral blood, obtained in a trial of Ad26.COV2.S vaccine versus placebo. V is TRBV15 and J is TRBJ2-7, with D perhaps matching TRBD1 (5 bases). The clonotype originates from a person between 18 and 59 years old who received the Ad26.COV2.S COVID-19 vaccine or a placebo. CDR3 bases: TGTGCCACCAGCAGAGATTTATTCGACAGCTTCTCCTACGAGCAGTACTTC. Its translation is CATSRDLFDSFSYEQYF.